Reported below is one T cell receptor (beta chain). The data were taken from a study of blood T cell repertoires in COVID-19. The CDR3 is made up of 14 amino acids. The germline CDR1 and CDR2 sequences are SNHLY and FYNNEI. Trimming removed 2 bases from V and 1 base from J, with 5 bases in between. TCRdb keeps only in-frame clones here, not all; method: immunoSEQ multiplex PCR. There are 90,000 to 130,000 clones in the sample; 70% to 85% occur only once, and 1.5% to 2% lies in the top ten. The source of this sequence is a woman between 40 and 50 years old with acute or convalescent COVID-19. The chain joins TRBV2 to TRBJ2-2; D unclear. The sequencing input was peripheral blood. The CDR3 nucleotides read TGTGCCAGCAGTGAACTGAGGAACACCGGGGAGCTGTTTTTT. This gives the protein CASSELRNTGELFF.